Following are 32 T cell receptor beta chains from one sample sequenced in a study of cytomegalovirus exposure and HLA in healthy donors (dated by TCRdb to 2016 to 2017). Receptor libraries were prepared by the immunoSEQ multiplex PCR assay. The multiplex PCR relied on a mix of 60 forward primers for TCR Vbeta segments and 13 reverse primers for TCR Jbeta segments. Entries here come from immuneACCESS through TCRdb and include only in-frame sequences with V and J called. Some clones fail to appear in such tables; in the studies checked, an unresolved V gene covers under half of the shortfall, and the cause of the remainder is unknown. Across this sample there are 110,000 to 150,000 clones, with approximately 70% seen only once. The top ten hold 13% to 15% of the sample. Source material: PBMCs. The receptors originated from a human donor in good health.

This chain links TRBV9 with TRBJ2-3; no definite D call. This CDR3 spans 16 amino acids. Germline loops: CDR1 SGDLS, CDR2 YYNGEE. V lost 0 bases and J 1 base, leaving 12 bases between the germline ends. This CDR3 reads CASSVGLVMGTDTQYF. The CDR3 nucleotides read TGTGCCAGCAGCGTAGGTTTAGTAATGGGCACAGATACGCAGTATTTT. Together with reference TRBV9 and TRBJ2-3, the CDR3 gives the full variable domain: DSGVTQTPKHLITATGQRVTLRCSPRSGDLSVYWYQQSLDQGLQFLIQYYNGEERAKGNILERFSAQQFPDLHSELNLSSLELGDSALYFCASSVGLVMGTDTQYFGPGTRLTVL.

The rearrangement uses TRBV13 and TRBJ1-2; D not resolved. Germline CDR1 and CDR2: PRHDT and FYEKMQ (reference sequence). The V end lost 2 bases, the J end lost 5 bases, and 12 bases lay between the germline ends. The CDR3 has 14 amino acids. CDR3 in amino acids: CASSLPPGTYGYTF. CDR3 bases: TGTGCCAGCAGCTTACCGCCGGGAACATATGGCTACACCTTC.

This clone was recorded only once. The chain couples TRBV9 to TRBJ1-1; D is unresolved. The V end was cut by 3 bases, the J end by 1 base, with 7 bases between. This CDR3 comprises 13 residues. Germline CDR1 reads SGDLS; CDR2 reads YYNGEE. The CDR3 loop reads CASSAVTNTEAFF. CDR3 in DNA: TGTGCCAGCAGCGCAGTTACGAACACTGAAGCTTTCTTT.

This clone has just a few counts. The chain has TRBV30 and TRBJ1-2; no definite D call. The CDR3 is made up of 13 amino acids. CDR1 and CDR2 (germline): GTSNPN, SVGIG (reference sequence). Trimming took off 0 bases at V and 8 bases at J, with 13 bases between the two ends. CDR3 amino acids: CAWSVPGPRGYTF. CDR3 nucleotide sequence: TGTGCCTGGAGTGTGCCGGGTCCTCGGGGCTACACCTTC.

This sequence joins TRBV11-2 and TRBJ2-4, with 7 bases matching TRBD2. V was pared by 1 base and J by 5 bases, with 5 bases of the junction left unmatched. This CDR3 region has 15 residues. Per the germline V gene, CDR1 is SGHAT and CDR2 is FQNNGV. The CDR3 nucleotides are TGTGCCAGCAGCTTAGTTGGGGGGGAGGAAAACATTCAGTACTTC. Its translation is CASSLVGGEENIQYF.

This chain joins TRBV7-9 and TRBJ2-3; 7 bases are a match to TRBD1. CDR1 and CDR2 from the germline V gene are SEHNR and FQNEAQ (reference sequence). This CDR3 contains 15 residues. J was trimmed by 4 bases and V by 1 base; bases with no gene match: 5. The CDR3 DNA reads TGTGCCAGCAGCTTAGGGCAGGGGGAAGCAGATACGCAGTATTTT. It translates to CASSLGQGEADTQYF.

J is TRBJ1-3 and V is TRBV5-1; possibly TRBD1 for D (5 bases). Trimming took 4 bases from V and 0 from J, leaving 14 bases between them. This CDR3 is built from 16 residues. The germline gives CDR1 SGHRS, CDR2 YFSETQ. The CDR3: CASSVVGVRSGNTIYF. The CDR3 DNA follows: TGCGCCAGCAGCGTAGTAGGGGTGCGCTCTGGAAACACCATATATTTT.

V gene TRBV5-6 combines with J gene TRBJ1-3; D might be TRBD1 (5 bases). There are 15 residues in the CDR3. CDR1 and CDR2 (germline): SGHDT, YYEEEE. Trimming took 0 bases from V and 2 from J, leaving 9 bases between them. In DNA, the CDR3 is TGTGCCAGCAGCTTGGCCAGACAGCCTGGAAACACCATATATTTT. Translation: CASSLARQPGNTIYF.

This chain joins TRBV4-1 and TRBJ1-2; TRBD1 matches 9 bases. CDR3 length: 14 amino acids. The germline V gene has CDR1 MGHRA and CDR2 YSYEKL. V dropped 1 base and J dropped 4; count of bases not matched to a gene: 1. The DNA for the CDR3 is TGCGCCAGCAGCCAAGGACAGGGGGGCTATGGCTACACCTTC. It translates to CASSQGQGGYGYTF.

The chain is built from TRBV2 and TRBJ1-6; 7 nucleotides line up with TRBD1. Unmatched junction bases numbered 6, after V lost 5 bases and J lost 5 bases. There are 15 residues in the CDR3. In germline, CDR1 is SNHLY, CDR2 FYNNEI. The CDR3, as DNA: TGTGCCAGCAGTACAGGGGAGAGGGATAATTCACCCCTCCACTTT. This translates into CASSTGERDNSPLHF.

This chain connects TRBV5-4 to TRBJ2-2; TRBD2 matches at 8 bases. Germline CDR1 and CDR2: SGHNT and YYREEE (reference sequence). The length of the CDR3 is 17 residues. V lost 4 bases, J lost 5 bases, and 13 bases stayed unmatched. CDR3 DNA sequence: TGTGCCAGCAGCGAGAGCCCACGGGGGGGCTGGACCGGGGAGCTGTTTTTT. Protein sequence: CASSESPRGGWTGELFF.

A few counts support this clone. The rearrangement joins TRBV6-4 to TRBJ1-1; the D gene is possibly TRBD1 (6 bases). The CDR3 totals 13 residues. Germline V gives CDR1 MRHNA, CDR2 SNTAGT. V lost 0 bases to trimming and J lost 11 bases, with 13 bases between them. The CDR3 bases are TGTGCCAGCAGTGACTCGAGAGGGGGTACGGCTTTCTTT. Protein product: CASSDSRGGTAFF.

A single count supports this clone. V gene TRBV15 combines with J gene TRBJ2-7; D call uncertain. CDR3 size: 13 residues. The germline V gene has CDR1 LNHNV and CDR2 YYDKDF (reference sequence). Deletions cut 5 bases from V and 2 bases from J, with 10 bases between. As DNA, the CDR3 is TGTGCCACCAGCGATCAGATAACCTACGAGCAGTACTTC. Translated: CATSDQITYEQYF.

This clone occurred a few times. The chain joins TRBV7-9 to TRBJ1-1; 7 nucleotides line up with TRBD1. Germline V gene lookup returns CDR1 SEHNR and CDR2 FQNEAQ (reference sequence). With 4 bases clipped from V and 7 bases from J, the junction kept 3 bases outside the gene matches. The CDR3 is made up of 12 amino acids. The CDR3 coding sequence is TGTGCCAGCAGCTCCGACAGGGATGAAGCTTTCTTT. It is translated as CASSSDRDEAFF. The variable domain in full, with the rest retrieved from reference TRBV7-9 and TRBJ1-1, is DTGVSQNPRHKITKRGQNVTFRCDPISEHNRLYWYRQTLGQGPEFLTYFQNEAQLEKSRLLSDRFSAERPKGSFSTLEIQRTEQGDSAMYLCASSSDRDEAFFGQGTRLTVV.

The V call is TRBV11-3, the J call TRBJ1-2, with TRBD1 identical over 7 bases. Trimming at V came to 3 bases and at J to 2 bases, leaving 6 bases not matched to a gene. This CDR3 comprises 15 residues. Germline V lookup: CDR1 SGHNT, CDR2 YENEEA. CDR3 in DNA: TGTGCCAGCAGCTTGACAGGGTACGAGAACTATGGCTACACCTTC. It codes for CASSLTGYENYGYTF.

This rearrangement joins TRBV29-1 to TRBJ2-3, with D uncertain. The germline gives CDR1 SQVTM, CDR2 ANQGSEA. The V and J ends lost 4 bases and 3 bases respectively, with 11 bases between them. This CDR3 is built from 13 residues. The CDR3 DNA reads as TGCAGCGTTGCTGGCCAGAATACAGATACGCAGTATTTT. Its translation is CSVAGQNTDTQYF.

The sample holds one count of this clone. The rearrangement links TRBV11-3 to TRBJ2-6; no reliable D call. CDR3 length equals 15 residues. V lost 4 bases and J 0 bases, leaving 7 bases between the germline ends. CDR1 and CDR2 from the germline V gene are SGHNT and YENEEA. CDR3 sequence: CASSSPNSGANVLTF. As DNA, the CDR3 is TGTGCCAGCAGCTCCCCAAACTCTGGGGCCAACGTCCTGACTTTC.

In its sample, this clone was seen a few times. The V and J genes are TRBV9 and TRBJ2-1; tentative D call: TRBD2 (6 bases). This CDR3 is 16 amino acids long. Germline-derived CDR1 and CDR2 are SGDLS and YYNGEE. The V and J ends lost 0 bases and 4 bases respectively, with 14 bases between them. The CDR3 region is CASSVVGTGVYNEQFF. The DNA of the CDR3 is TGTGCCAGCAGCGTAGTAGGGACGGGGGTGTACAATGAGCAGTTCTTC.

This chain links TRBV5-4 with TRBJ1-2, with D perhaps matching TRBD1 (6 bases). CDR3 size: 14 residues. Germline V gene sequence: CDR1 SGHNT, CDR2 YYREEE (reference sequence). Deletions cut 3 bases from V and 4 bases from J, with 13 bases between. The CDR3: CASSSRDTGYGYTF. In DNA form, the CDR3 reads TGTGCCAGCAGCTCCCGGGACACGGGCTATGGCTACACCTTC.

A word on this clone: One end of the junction does not line up with germline, which may come from a read error. The chain is built from TRBV11-3 and TRBJ2-3, with 8 nucleotides matching TRBD1. Germline CDR1 SGHNT, CDR2 YENEEA. The CDR3 runs to 13 residues. CDR3 coding DNA: TGTGCCAGCAGCCTAGAGACAGGGGAGGAGCTGTATTTT. It specifies CASSLETGEELYF.

V usage is TRBV9 and J usage is TRBJ1-2; the D gene is possibly TRBD1 (6 bases). Trimming removed 2 bases from V and 2 bases from J, with 7 bases in between. The CDR3 totals 13 residues. CDR1 SGDLS and CDR2 YYNGEE come from the germline V gene. The CDR3 sequence: CASSVGTNYGYTF. CDR3 nucleotides: TGTGCCAGCAGCGTCGGGACAAACTATGGCTACACCTTC.

This clone has just one count. The CDR3 spells CASMRGYMNTEAFF. CDR3 in DNA: TGTGCCAGCATGCGGGGATACATGAACACTGAAGCTTTCTTT. This chain joins TRBV27 and TRBJ1-1; no definite D call. Germline CDR1 reads MNHEY; CDR2 reads SMNVEV (reference sequence). The CDR3 is 14 amino acids. Trimming cost V 7 bases and J 0 bases, with 12 bases left between them.

The chain carries TRBV7-9 and TRBJ2-1; D possibly corresponds to TRBD2 (7 bases). This CDR3 is 15 amino acids long. V gave up 0 bases and J gave up 6 bases, with 12 bases separating them. Germline V gives CDR1 SEHNR, CDR2 FQNEAQ (reference sequence). The CDR3 sequence is CASSLAGGLVNEQFF. CDR3 coding DNA: TGTGCCAGCAGCTTAGCGGGGGGGCTGGTCAATGAGCAGTTCTTC. The entire variable domain, with the rest obtained from reference TRBV7-9 and TRBJ2-1, is as follows: DTGVSQNPRHKITKRGQNVTFRCDPISEHNRLYWYRQTLGQGPEFLTYFQNEAQLEKSRLLSDRFSAERPKGSFSTLEIQRTEQGDSAMYLCASSLAGGLVNEQFFGPGTRLTVL.

This clone was observed a single time. The V gene is TRBV27, the J gene TRBJ1-6, with D possibly matching TRBD1 (5 bases). Germline V gene sequence: CDR1 MNHEY, CDR2 SMNVEV (reference sequence). The CDR3 runs to 14 residues. The V and J ends lost 2 bases and 9 bases respectively, with 11 bases between them. CDR3 protein: CASSLTQRGSPLHF. CDR3 in DNA: TGTGCCAGCAGTTTAACGCAAAGGGGTTCACCCCTCCACTTT.

This clone was observed a single time. Other DNA sequences in the sample encode the same CDR3. V is TRBV11-2 and J is TRBJ2-3; unclear D gene. Trimming took off 5 bases at V and 3 bases at J, with 6 bases between the two ends. The germline V gene has CDR1 SGHAT and CDR2 FQNNGV. CDR3 length: 12 residues. The CDR3 DNA sequence: TGTGCCAGCAGCCTTATAACAGATACGCAGTATTTT. It translates to CASSLITDTQYF.

A note on this clone: The DNA is left out, because the CDR3 cannot be placed on it with certainty; the CDR3 is given as TCRdb lists it. The chain links TRBV21-1 to TRBJ1-5; TRBD1 is the table's D call, not checked against the DNA. TRBV21-1 is tagged as a pseudogene. The CDR3 is made up of 19 amino acids, end residues included. The CDR3 loop is CASSKWGRGSHYSNQPQHF.

The chain recombines TRBV15 with TRBJ1-6; possible D gene TRBD1, 5 bases. The CDR3 contains 15 residues. Trimming removed 3 bases at V and 7 bases at J, with 13 bases between. CDR1 and CDR2 from the germline V gene are LNHNV and YYDKDF (reference sequence). The CDR3: CATSSVSGANSPLHF. The CDR3 nucleotides read TGTGCCACCAGCAGCGTTTCTGGGGCGAATTCACCCCTCCACTTT.

The J gene is TRBJ2-1, the V gene TRBV6-5; D is ambiguous. V dropped 10 bases and J dropped 6 bases, with 13 bases sitting between them. Germline loops: CDR1 MNHEY, CDR2 SVGAGI. This CDR3 region has 12 residues. The CDR3 region has the DNA TGTGCCACACGAGCCCCCTTCAATGAGCAGTTCTTC. Its translation is CATRAPFNEQFF.

This chain connects TRBV7-2 to TRBJ2-3; tentatively, D is TRBD1 (6 bases). Germline values: CDR1 SGHTA, CDR2 FQGNSA. The CDR3 length is 15 residues. V was shortened by 5 bases and J by 2 bases, with 14 bases between the two germline ends. Here the CDR3 reads CASSRGQSLTDTQYF. The CDR3 DNA follows: TGTGCCAGCAGCCGAGGACAGAGTCTCACAGATACGCAGTATTTT.

The rearrangement joins TRBV7-9 to TRBJ2-7, with 8 positions matching TRBD1. Trimming removed 6 bases from V and 2 bases from J; junction bases left unmatched: 6. Germline V gene lookup returns CDR1 SEHNR and CDR2 FQNEAQ (reference sequence). The CDR3 spans 14 residues. The CDR3 nucleotides are TGTGCCAGCAGTTCCGGGACAGGCCCCTACGAGCAGTACTTC. It translates to CASSSGTGPYEQYF.

V is TRBV6-5 and J is TRBJ2-3; D is possibly TRBD2 (5 bases). The CDR3 extends over 16 amino acids. Trimming pared 3 bases from V and 3 bases from J, leaving 16 bases between. Looked up from germline, CDR1 is MNHEY and CDR2 is SVGAGI. CDR3 DNA sequence: TGTGCCAGCAGTTATAGTGGAGGTGCACTGACAGATACGCAGTATTTT. Translation: CASSYSGGALTDTQYF.

To note about this clone: A read error may account for a junction end that differs from germline. The chain uses TRBV7-9 and TRBJ1-1; D is uncertain. Germline V gives CDR1 SEHNR, CDR2 FQNEAQ (reference sequence). The CDR3 runs to 14 residues. The DNA for the CDR3 is TGTTCCAGCAGCGCCGCTAATGGGGAGGGTGCGGCTTTCTTT. This codes for CSSSAANGEGAAFF.